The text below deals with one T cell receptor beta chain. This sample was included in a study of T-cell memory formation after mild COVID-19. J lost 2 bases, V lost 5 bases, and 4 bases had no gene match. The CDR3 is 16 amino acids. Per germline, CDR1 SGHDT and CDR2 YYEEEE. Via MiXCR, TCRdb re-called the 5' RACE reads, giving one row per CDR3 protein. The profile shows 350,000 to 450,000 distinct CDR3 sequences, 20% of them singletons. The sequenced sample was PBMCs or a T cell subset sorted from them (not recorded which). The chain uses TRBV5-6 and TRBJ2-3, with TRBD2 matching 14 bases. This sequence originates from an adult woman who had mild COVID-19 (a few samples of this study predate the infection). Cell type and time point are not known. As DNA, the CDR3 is TGTGCCAGCAGAAGGACTAGCGGGGGGTCCACAGATACGCAGTATTTT. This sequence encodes CASRRTSGGSTDTQYF.